The clone carrying this T cell receptor beta chain appeared many times. Its specificity is not known. This specimen belongs to a study of beta chain features in type 1 diabetes. The CDR3 loop spans 15 amino acids. CDR1 LGHNA and CDR2 YSLEER come from the germline V gene. V was pared by 1 base and J by 6 bases, with 4 bases of the junction left unmatched. What was sequenced were expressed TCRB transcripts, since all of the isolated RNA had been reverse transcribed. Approximately 3.6 million reads per sample were averaged for naive, central memory and regulatory samples. Some clones are missing from TCRdb's copy, which holds only in-frame ones; the method was immunoSEQ multiplex PCR. In the table there are hundreds of thousands of clones, about 12% of which are singletons. General study findings and limits: Whatever favoring of shorter templates PCR might show would apply equally to patients and controls. Compared with healthy donors, patients appeared to share more similar naive, central memory and regulatory TCRB repertoires.

The TCR was taken from a man younger than 35 in good health. V gene TRBV4-3 combines with J gene TRBJ2-1, with 9 bases lining up with TRBD2. Sequenced material: naive CD4+ T cells from blood. CDR3 DNA sequence: TGCGCCAGCAGCCAAGGCGGGAGGGAAGGCAATGAGCAGTTCTTC. Translation gives CASSQGGREGNEQFF.